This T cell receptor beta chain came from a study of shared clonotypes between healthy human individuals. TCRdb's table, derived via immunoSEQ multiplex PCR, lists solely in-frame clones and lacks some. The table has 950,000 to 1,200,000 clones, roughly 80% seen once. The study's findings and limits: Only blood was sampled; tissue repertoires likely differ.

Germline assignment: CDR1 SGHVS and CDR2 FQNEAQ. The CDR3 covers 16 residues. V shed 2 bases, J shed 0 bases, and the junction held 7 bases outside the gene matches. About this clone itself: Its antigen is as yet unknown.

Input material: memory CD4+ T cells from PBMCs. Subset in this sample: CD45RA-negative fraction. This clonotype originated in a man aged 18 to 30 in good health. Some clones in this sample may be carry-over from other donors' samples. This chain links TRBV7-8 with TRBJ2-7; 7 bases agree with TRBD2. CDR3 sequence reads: CASSLYKTSISYEQYF. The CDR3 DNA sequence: TGTGCCAGCAGCTTATACAAGACTAGCATCTCCTACGAGCAGTACTTC.